Below, 9 T cell receptor beta chains from the same sample are listed, as sequenced in a study of T cell changes during pregnancy in multiple sclerosis. The protocol was immunoSEQ multiplex PCR, while the TCRdb copy is restricted to in-frame clones and leaves out a portion. The sample shows under 80,000 clones, 75% to 95% of them seen only once. Sequences were derived from CD4+ T cells from peripheral blood mononuclear cells, sampled in the second trimester of pregnancy. The receptors shown here come from a female donor with multiple sclerosis, enrolled in a pregnancy study.

The chain carries TRBV2 and TRBJ2-3, with TRBD1 matching 8 bases. Germline CDR1 reads SNHLY; CDR2 reads FYNNEI. This CDR3 has 14 residues. J lost 10 bases, V lost 6 bases, and 12 bases had no gene match. The CDR3, as DNA: TGTGCCAGCAGGTTAGGTTCAAGGACAGGGCCGCAGTATTTT. As protein: CASRLGSRTGPQYF.

The V and J genes are TRBV5-1 and TRBJ1-2, with D hard to call. With 2 bases removed from V and 8 bases from J, the gap between germline ends came to 13 bases. This CDR3 is built from 13 residues. Germline loops: CDR1 SGHRS, CDR2 YFSETQ. CDR3 sequence: CASSLNREGGYTF. The CDR3 DNA reads as TGCGCCAGCAGCTTAAACCGAGAGGGCGGCTACACCTTC.

The chain recombines TRBV7-2 with TRBJ1-1; D ambiguous. CDR3 length: 14 amino acids. Germline assignment: CDR1 SGHTA and CDR2 FQGNSA. Trimming stripped 0 bases from V and 4 bases from J, with 9 bases between. The CDR3 DNA follows: TGTGCCAGCAGCTTAGCCGGCCGGGGCACTGAAGCTTTCTTT. Its translation is CASSLAGRGTEAFF. Full variable domain (remainder filled in from reference TRBV7-2 and TRBJ1-1): GAGVSQSPSNKVTEKGKDVELRCDPISGHTALYWYRQSLGQGLEFLIYFQGNSAPDKSGLPSDRFSAERTGGSVSTLTIQRTQQEDSAVYLCASSLAGRGTEAFFGQGTRLTVV.

This clone was counted once. This sequence joins TRBV6-5 and TRBJ1-2; TRBD1 might be the D (5 bases). CDR1 MNHEY and CDR2 SVGAGI come from the germline V gene. V dropped 4 bases and J dropped 6 bases, with 18 bases sitting between them. The CDR3 extends over 15 amino acids. The CDR3 DNA reads as TGTGCCAGCAGTTTTCTCCCGACAGTAACGGATGGCTACACCTTC. It yields the protein CASSFLPTVTDGYTF.

The chain uses TRBV10-3 and TRBJ2-2; 9 bases fit TRBD1. V dropped 5 bases and J dropped 3; count of bases not matched to a gene: 7. Germline-derived CDR1 and CDR2 are ENHRY and SYGVKD. This CDR3 is 16 amino acids long. CDR3 bases: TGTGCCATCAGTCCGACAGGGGGACGCTACACCGGGGAGCTGTTTTTT. It encodes CAISPTGGRYTGELFF.

The chain recombines TRBV2 with TRBJ2-3; possible D gene TRBD1, 6 bases. The CDR3 totals 15 residues. Trimming removed 6 bases at V and 0 bases at J, with 13 bases between. Germline lookup yields CDR1 SNHLY and CDR2 FYNNEI. The CDR3 DNA is TGTGCCAGCAGAGAGGACAGAACTAGCACAGATACGCAGTATTTT. It specifies CASREDRTSTDTQYF.

The chain employs TRBV4-1 and TRBJ2-5, with TRBD1 matching 8 bases. Germline CDR1 and CDR2: MGHRA and YSYEKL. V shed 0 bases and J 5 bases; nucleotides not matched to a gene: 8. This CDR3 is 16 amino acids long. CDR3 DNA: TGCGCCAGCAGCCAAGATCCCCAGGGGGCCGTCGAGACCCAGTACTTC. This gives the protein CASSQDPQGAVETQYF.

This chain joins TRBV27 and TRBJ2-1; TRBD2 agrees at 9 bases. CDR3 length equals 15 residues. With 3 bases clipped from V and 8 bases from J, the junction kept 8 bases outside the gene matches. Germline CDR1 reads MNHEY; CDR2 reads SMNVEV (reference sequence). The CDR3 sequence is CASSLEAGGIHEQFF. The DNA for the CDR3 is TGTGCCAGCAGTTTGGAAGCGGGAGGTATCCATGAGCAGTTCTTC.

The V and J genes are TRBV5-1 and TRBJ2-7; 7 bases map to TRBD1. Trimming at V came to 4 bases and at J to 2 bases, leaving 3 bases not matched to a gene. Per the germline V gene, CDR1 is SGHRS and CDR2 is YFSETQ. The CDR3 is 13 residues long. The CDR3 is CASSVDRAYEQYF. The CDR3 DNA reads as TGCGCCAGCAGCGTAGACAGGGCCTACGAGCAGTACTTC.